This T cell receptor (beta chain) was identified in a study of neurological immune-mediated disorders. There are a few counts of this clonotype. TCRdb called the 5' RACE reads again in MiXCR, with one record for every CDR3 protein. There are 60,000 to 90,000 distinct CDR3 sequences in the sample; 10% to 13% occur only once, and roughly 10% lies in the top ten. The CDR3 loop spans 12 amino acids. Trimming removed 5 bases at V and 7 bases at J, with 12 bases between. CDR1 and CDR2 from the germline V gene are SEHNR and FQNEAQ (reference sequence). As to time point: longitudinal time-point 1 (baseline). Preparation of the unsorted libraries drew on 2 million PBMCs stored at -80 C.

V is TRBV7-9 and J is TRBJ2-7, with unresolved D. The sequencing sample was made of PBMCs. The receptor was derived from a man aged 30 to 45 in good health. The CDR3 sequence: CASSRGLREQYF. Written as DNA, the CDR3 is TGTGCCAGCAGCCGCGGTCTACGGGAGCAGTACTTC.